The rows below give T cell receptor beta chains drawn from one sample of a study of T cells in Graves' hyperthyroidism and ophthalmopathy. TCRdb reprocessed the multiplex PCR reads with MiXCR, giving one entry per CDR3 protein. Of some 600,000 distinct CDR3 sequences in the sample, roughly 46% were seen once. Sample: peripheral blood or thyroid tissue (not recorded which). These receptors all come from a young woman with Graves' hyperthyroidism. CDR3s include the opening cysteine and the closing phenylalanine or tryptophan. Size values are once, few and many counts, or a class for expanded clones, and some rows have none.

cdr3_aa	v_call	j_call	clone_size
CASSLGQQYGYTF	TRBV5-8	TRBJ1-2	few
CASSFLASGQAGYTF	TRBV7-3	TRBJ1-2	-
CASSSGFLYEQYF	TRBV7-8	TRBJ2-7	-
CASSLGAGSYGNTIYF	TRBV11-2	TRBJ1-3	-
CAISEDDAGLVEQYF	TRBV10-3	TRBJ2-7	many
CASSQEATQGEKLFF	TRBV7-9	TRBJ1-4	-
CASSFHGSNQPQHF	TRBV11-2	TRBJ1-5	-
CASSQAEMEETQYF	TRBV4-2	TRBJ2-5	-
CATSKRAGYDEKLFF	TRBV15	TRBJ1-4	few
CASSATGGNEQYF	TRBV25-1	TRBJ2-7	-
CAWGRQGNQPQHF	TRBV7-8	TRBJ1-5	few
CATSDSQHF	TRBV24-1	TRBJ1-5	-
CASSPNPLKETQYF	TRBV2	TRBJ2-5	few
CASSTTFSGGAYEQYF	TRBV19	TRBJ2-7	few